This T cell receptor beta chain came from a study of cytomegalovirus exposure and HLA in healthy donors. PCR employed 60 Vbeta and 13 Jbeta primers. Measured with immunoSEQ multiplex PCR; TCRdb has only the in-frame clones, and not every one. This sample yields over 110,000 clones, of which 60% to 80% are seen a single time; about 0.97% belongs to the top ten. This CDR3 comprises 12 residues. V was trimmed by 7 bases and J by 2 bases, leaving 9 bases between them. Germline V gene lookup returns CDR1 SGHNT and CDR2 YYREEE (reference sequence). This receptor was taken from a man in his late teens or twenties in good health and CMV-seronegative. Sequences were obtained from PBMCs. This sequence joins TRBV5-4 and TRBJ1-1; D possibly corresponds to TRBD1 (5 bases). The CDR3: CASGGTNTEAFF. The CDR3 DNA reads TGTGCCAGCGGCGGGACCAACACTGAAGCTTTCTTT.